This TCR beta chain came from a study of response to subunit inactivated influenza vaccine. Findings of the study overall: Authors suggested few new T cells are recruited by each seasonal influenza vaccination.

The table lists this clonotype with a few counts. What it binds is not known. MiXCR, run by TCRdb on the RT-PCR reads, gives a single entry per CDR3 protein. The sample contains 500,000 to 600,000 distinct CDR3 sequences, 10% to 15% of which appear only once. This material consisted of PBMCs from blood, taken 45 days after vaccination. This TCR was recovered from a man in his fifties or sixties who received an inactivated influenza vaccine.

CDR3 sequence reads: CASSPRRGSNTGELFF. As DNA, the CDR3 is TGTGCCAGCAGCCCCCGGCGAGGCTCTAACACCGGGGAGCTGTTTTTT. The chain has TRBV3-1 and TRBJ2-2; D not resolved. The CDR3 length is 16 residues. V lost 4 bases to trimming and J lost 2 bases, with 14 bases between them. Germline V gives CDR1 LGHDT, CDR2 YNNKEL (reference sequence).